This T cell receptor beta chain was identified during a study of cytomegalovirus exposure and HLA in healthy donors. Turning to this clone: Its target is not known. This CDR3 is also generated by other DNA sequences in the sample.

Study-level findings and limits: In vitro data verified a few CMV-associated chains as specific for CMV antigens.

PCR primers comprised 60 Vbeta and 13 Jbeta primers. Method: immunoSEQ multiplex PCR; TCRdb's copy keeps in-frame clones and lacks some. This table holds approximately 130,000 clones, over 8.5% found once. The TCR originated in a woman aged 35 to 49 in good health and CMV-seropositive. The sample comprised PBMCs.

CDR3 sequence (DNA): TGTGCCAGCAGTTACGACAGGAACTATGGCTACACCTTC. Translated, it gives CASSYDRNYGYTF. The V gene is TRBV6-5, the J gene TRBJ1-2, with D possibly matching TRBD1 (6 bases). Germline V CDR1 and CDR2: MNHEY, SVGAGI. V was cut by 2 bases and J by 2 bases, with 6 bases left in between. CDR3 size: 13 residues.